The clone carrying this T cell receptor beta chain was seen a few times. The data originate from a study of T cells after yellow fever vaccination. MiXCR, run by TCRdb on the 5' RACE reads, gives a single entry per CDR3 protein. This table has over 300,000 distinct CDR3 sequences, approximately 3.9% appearing once. Trimming left V 2 bases short and J 0 bases short, with 22 bases between. Per germline, CDR1 SGHRS and CDR2 YFSETQ. This CDR3 comprises 19 residues. The TCR comes from a man in his late teens or twenties who received the YFV17D yellow fever vaccine. The V call is TRBV5-1, the J call TRBJ2-3; maybe TRBD1 (6 bases). Source: PBMCs, taken on the day of the yellow fever booster vaccination. The CDR3 loop is CASSFLGTRSRVSTDTQYF. In DNA, the CDR3 is TGCGCCAGCAGCTTCCTCGGGACAAGGTCCCGAGTAAGCACAGATACGCAGTATTTT.